Sequencing of this T cell receptor beta chain was carried out in a study of T-cell memory formation after mild COVID-19. About the research overall: Across donors, TCR clusters were largely donor specific. Findings and limits, study-wide: Pre-infection memory harbored some responding clones, suggesting cross-reactive memory joined. Clones shrinking from day 15 to 85 showed even CD4/CD8 mixes; later expanders tilted CD4+.

Germline-derived CDR1 and CDR2 are MNHEY and SMNVEV (reference sequence). V lost 0 bases and J lost 8, with 13 bases in between. The CDR3 runs 15 residues. After 5'RACE with constant-segment primers, TCR alpha and TCR beta cDNA libraries carrying sample barcodes and UMIs were obtained. TCRdb re-derived calls from the 5' RACE reads in MiXCR, one entry per CDR3 protein. Here the sample spans more than 250,000 distinct CDR3 sequences, 16% being singletons. On this clonotype: Its antigen is as yet unknown.

The sample was PBMCs or a T cell subset sorted from them (not recorded which). The source of this sequence is a man between 18 and 35 years old who had mild COVID-19 (a few samples of this study predate the infection). Cell type and time point are not known. The rearrangement links TRBV27 to TRBJ1-4, with D uncertain. This CDR3 is CASSLSGRVEEKLFF. The CDR3 DNA sequence: TGTGCCAGCAGTTTATCTGGTAGGGTGGAAGAAAAACTGTTTTTT.